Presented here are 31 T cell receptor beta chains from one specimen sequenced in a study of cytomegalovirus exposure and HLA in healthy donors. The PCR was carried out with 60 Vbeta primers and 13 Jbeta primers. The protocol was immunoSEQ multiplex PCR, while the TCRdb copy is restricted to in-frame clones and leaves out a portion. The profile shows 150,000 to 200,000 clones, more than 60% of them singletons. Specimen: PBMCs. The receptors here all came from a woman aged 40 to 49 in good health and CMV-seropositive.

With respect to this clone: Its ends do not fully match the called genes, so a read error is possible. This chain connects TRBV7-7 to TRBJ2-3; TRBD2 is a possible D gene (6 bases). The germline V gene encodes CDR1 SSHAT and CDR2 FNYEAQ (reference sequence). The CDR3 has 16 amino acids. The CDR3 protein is CASSKDSFGGLDTQYF. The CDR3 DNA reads TGTGCTAGCAGCAAGGACTCGTTCGGGGGTTTGGATACGCAGTATTTT.

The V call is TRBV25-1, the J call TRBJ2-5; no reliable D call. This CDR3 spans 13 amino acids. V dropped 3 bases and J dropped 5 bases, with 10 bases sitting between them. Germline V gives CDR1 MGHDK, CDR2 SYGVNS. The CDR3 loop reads CASSDTRWETQYF. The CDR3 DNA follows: TGTGCCAGCAGTGACACTCGGTGGGAGACCCAGTACTTC.

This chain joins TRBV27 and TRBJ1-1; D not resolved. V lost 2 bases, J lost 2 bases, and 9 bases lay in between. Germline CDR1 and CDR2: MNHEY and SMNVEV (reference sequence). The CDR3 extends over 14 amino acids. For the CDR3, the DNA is TGTGCCAGCAGTTTACTAACAGAAAACACTGAAGCTTTCTTT. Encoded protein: CASSLLTENTEAFF.

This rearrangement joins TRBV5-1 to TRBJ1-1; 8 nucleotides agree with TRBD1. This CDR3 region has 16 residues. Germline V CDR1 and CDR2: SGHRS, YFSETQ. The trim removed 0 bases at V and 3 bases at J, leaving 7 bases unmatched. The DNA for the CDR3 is TGCGCCAGCAGCTTGGCCGACAGGGGAAGGTACACTGAAGCTTTCTTT. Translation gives CASSLADRGRYTEAFF. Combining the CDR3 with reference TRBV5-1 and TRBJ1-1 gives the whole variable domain KAGVTQTPRYLIKTRGQQVTLSCSPISGHRSVSWYQQTPGQGLQFLFEYFSETQRNKGNFPGRFSGRQFSNSRSEMNVSTLELGDSALYLCASSLADRGRYTEAFFGQGTRLTVV.

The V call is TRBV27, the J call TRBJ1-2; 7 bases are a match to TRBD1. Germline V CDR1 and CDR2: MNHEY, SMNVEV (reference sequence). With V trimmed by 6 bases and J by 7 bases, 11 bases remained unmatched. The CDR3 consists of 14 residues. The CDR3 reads CASSPGDREVGYTF. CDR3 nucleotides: TGTGCCAGCAGCCCTGGAGACAGGGAGGTTGGCTACACCTTC.

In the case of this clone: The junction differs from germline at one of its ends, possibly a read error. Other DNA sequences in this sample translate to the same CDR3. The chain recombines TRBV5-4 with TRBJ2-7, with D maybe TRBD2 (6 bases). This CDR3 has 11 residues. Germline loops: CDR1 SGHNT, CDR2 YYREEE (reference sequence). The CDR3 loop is CASSGPYEQYF. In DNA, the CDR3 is TGCGCCAGCAGCGGGCCCTACGAGCAGTACTTC.

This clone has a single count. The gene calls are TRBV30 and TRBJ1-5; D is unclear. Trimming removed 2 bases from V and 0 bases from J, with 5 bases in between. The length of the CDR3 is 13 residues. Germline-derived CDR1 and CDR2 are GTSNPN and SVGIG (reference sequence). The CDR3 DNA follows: TGTGCCTGGAGTCTTTATAGCAATCAGCCCCAGCATTTT. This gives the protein CAWSLYSNQPQHF.

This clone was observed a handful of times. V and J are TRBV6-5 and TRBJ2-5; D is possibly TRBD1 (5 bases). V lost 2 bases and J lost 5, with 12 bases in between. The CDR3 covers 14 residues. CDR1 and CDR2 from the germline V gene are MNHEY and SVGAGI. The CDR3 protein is CASSYRGAGETQYF. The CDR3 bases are TGTGCCAGCAGTTACCGTGGGGCCGGGGAGACCCAGTACTTC.

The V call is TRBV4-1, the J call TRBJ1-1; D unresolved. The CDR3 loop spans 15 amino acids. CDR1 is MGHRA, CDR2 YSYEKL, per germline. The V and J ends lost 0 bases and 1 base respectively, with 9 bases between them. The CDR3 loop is CASSQDFGRNTEAFF. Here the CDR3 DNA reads TGCGCCAGCAGCCAAGATTTTGGTAGGAACACTGAAGCTTTCTTT.

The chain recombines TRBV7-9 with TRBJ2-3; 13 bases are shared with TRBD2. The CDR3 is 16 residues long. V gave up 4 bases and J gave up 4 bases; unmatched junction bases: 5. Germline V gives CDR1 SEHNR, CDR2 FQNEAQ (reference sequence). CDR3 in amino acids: CASSSPGLAGSDTQYF. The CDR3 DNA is TGTGCCAGCAGCTCCCCGGGACTAGCGGGGTCAGATACGCAGTATTTT.

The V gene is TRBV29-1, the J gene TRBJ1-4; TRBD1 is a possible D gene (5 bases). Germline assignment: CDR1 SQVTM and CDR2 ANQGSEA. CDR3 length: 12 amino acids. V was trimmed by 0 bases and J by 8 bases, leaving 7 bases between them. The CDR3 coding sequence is TGCAGCGTTGAAGATGGGGGGGAAAAACTGTTTTTT. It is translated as CSVEDGGEKLFF.

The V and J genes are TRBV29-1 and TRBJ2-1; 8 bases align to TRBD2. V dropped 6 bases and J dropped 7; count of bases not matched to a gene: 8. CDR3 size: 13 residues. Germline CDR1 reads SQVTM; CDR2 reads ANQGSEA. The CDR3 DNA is TGCAGCGTAGGGACTAGTCGGGGGAATGAGCAGTTCTTC. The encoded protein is CSVGTSRGNEQFF.

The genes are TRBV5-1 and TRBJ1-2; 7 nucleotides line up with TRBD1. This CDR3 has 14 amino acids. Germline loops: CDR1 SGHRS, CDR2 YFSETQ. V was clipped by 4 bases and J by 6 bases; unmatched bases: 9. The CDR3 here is CASSRETGADGYTF. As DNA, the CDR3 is TGCGCCAGCAGCAGAGAAACAGGGGCCGATGGCTACACCTTC.

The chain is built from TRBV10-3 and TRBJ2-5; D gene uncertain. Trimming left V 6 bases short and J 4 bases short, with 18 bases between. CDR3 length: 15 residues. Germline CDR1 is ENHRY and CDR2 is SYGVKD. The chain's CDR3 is CAISGSSGIAETQYF. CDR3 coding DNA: TGTGCCATCAGCGGGTCGTCTGGTATAGCAGAGACCCAGTACTTC.

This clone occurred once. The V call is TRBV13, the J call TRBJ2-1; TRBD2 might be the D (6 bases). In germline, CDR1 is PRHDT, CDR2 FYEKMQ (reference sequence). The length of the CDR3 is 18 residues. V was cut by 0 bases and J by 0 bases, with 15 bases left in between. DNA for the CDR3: TGTGCCAGCAGCTTAGGAGGACTACCTCCAAGCTCCTACAATGAGCAGTTCTTC. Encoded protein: CASSLGGLPPSSYNEQFF.

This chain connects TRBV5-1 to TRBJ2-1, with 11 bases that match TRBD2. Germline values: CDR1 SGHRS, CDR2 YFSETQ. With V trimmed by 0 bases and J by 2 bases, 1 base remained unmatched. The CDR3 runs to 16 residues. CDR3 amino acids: CASSLVSGGAYNEQFF. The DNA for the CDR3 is TGCGCCAGCAGCTTGGTTAGCGGGGGGGCCTACAATGAGCAGTTCTTC.

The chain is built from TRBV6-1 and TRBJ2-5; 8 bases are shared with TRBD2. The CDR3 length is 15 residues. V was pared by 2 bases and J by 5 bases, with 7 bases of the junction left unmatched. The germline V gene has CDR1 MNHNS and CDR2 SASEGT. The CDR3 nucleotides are TGTGCCAGCAGTGAAACCCCGGGGGGGAGGGAGACCCAGTACTTC. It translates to CASSETPGGRETQYF.

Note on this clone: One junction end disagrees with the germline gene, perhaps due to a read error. The CDR3 DNA reads TGTGCCAGCGGTTTATGGGACAGGGCGGATGGCTACACCTTC. Encoded protein: CASGLWDRADGYTF. The genes are TRBV27 and TRBJ1-2; TRBD1 matches 9 bases. Germline assignment: CDR1 MNHEY and CDR2 SMNVEV (reference sequence). The CDR3 extends over 14 amino acids.

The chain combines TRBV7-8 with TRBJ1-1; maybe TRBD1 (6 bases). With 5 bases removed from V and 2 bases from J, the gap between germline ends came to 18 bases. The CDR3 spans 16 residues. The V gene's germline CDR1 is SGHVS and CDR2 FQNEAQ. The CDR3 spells CASSPMGGRGNTEAFF. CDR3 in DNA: TGTGCCAGCAGCCCTATGGGGGGGCGCGGAAACACTGAAGCTTTCTTT.

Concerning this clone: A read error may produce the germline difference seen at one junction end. The CDR3 reads CASSNRGPEPYSF. For the CDR3, the DNA is TGCGCCAGCAGCAACAGGGGGCCCGAGCCCTACTCCTTT. V and J are TRBV10-1 and TRBJ1-1, with TRBD1 matching over 9 bases. Germline V gene sequence: CDR1 WNHNN, CDR2 SYGVQD (reference sequence). This CDR3 is built from 13 residues.

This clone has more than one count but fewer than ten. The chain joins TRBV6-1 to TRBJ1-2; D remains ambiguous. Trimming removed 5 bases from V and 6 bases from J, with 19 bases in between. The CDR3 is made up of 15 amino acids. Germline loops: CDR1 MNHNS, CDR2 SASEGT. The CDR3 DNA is TGTGCCAGCAGTTCCCCCTTCCTTCGGGAGGATGGCTACACCTTC. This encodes CASSSPFLREDGYTF.

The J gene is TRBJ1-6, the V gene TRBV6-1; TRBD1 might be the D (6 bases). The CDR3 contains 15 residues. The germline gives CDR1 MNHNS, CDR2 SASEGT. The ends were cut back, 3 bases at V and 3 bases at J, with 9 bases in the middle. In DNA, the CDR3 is TGTGCCAGCAGTGAGACGACAGGCTATAATTCACCCCTCCACTTT. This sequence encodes CASSETTGYNSPLHF.

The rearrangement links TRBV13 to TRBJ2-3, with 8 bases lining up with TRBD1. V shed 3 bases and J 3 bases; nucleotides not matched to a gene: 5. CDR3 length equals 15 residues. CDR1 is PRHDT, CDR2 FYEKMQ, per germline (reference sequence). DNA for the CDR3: TGTGCCAGCAGCTTTGGGACAGGAGGAACAGATACGCAGTATTTT. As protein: CASSFGTGGTDTQYF.

The CDR3 sequence: CASSRGLAGGDTGELFF. The CDR3 DNA reads as TGCGCCAGCAGCAGGGGACTAGCGGGGGGCGACACCGGGGAGCTGTTTTTT. The chain combines TRBV5-1 with TRBJ2-2, with TRBD2 identical over 15 bases. Unmatched junction bases numbered 4, after V lost 4 bases and J lost 3 bases. This CDR3 comprises 17 residues. The V gene's germline CDR1 is SGHRS and CDR2 YFSETQ. Drawing the rest from reference TRBV5-1 and TRBJ2-2, the complete variable domain is KAGVTQTPRYLIKTRGQQVTLSCSPISGHRSVSWYQQTPGQGLQFLFEYFSETQRNKGNFPGRFSGRQFSNSRSEMNVSTLELGDSALYLCASSRGLAGGDTGELFFGEGSRLTVL.

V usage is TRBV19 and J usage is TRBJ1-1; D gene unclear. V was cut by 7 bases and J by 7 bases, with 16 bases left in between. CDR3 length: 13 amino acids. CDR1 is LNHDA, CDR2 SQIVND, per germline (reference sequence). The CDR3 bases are TGTGCCAGTAAGCCACTTACTATGAGTGAAGCTTTCTTT. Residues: CASKPLTMSEAFF.

CDR3 loop: CASSGHLQANTEAFF. The CDR3 DNA reads TGTGCCAGCAGTGGACATCTACAGGCCAACACTGAAGCTTTCTTT. The chain employs TRBV2 and TRBJ1-1; tentatively, D is TRBD1 (5 bases). Germline values: CDR1 SNHLY, CDR2 FYNNEI. V was pared by 4 bases and J by 2 bases, with 14 bases between. The length of the CDR3 is 15 residues.

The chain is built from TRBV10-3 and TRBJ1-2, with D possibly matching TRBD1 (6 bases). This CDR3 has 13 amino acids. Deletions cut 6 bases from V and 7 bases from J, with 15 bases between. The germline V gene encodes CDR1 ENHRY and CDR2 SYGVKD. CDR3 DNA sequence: TGTGCCATCAGCGAACAGGGTTCCGGTGGCTACACCTTC. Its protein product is CAISEQGSGGYTF.

The CDR3 bases are TGCGCCAGCAGCTTACAGATGATGAACACTGAAGCTTTCTTT. This translates into CASSLQMMNTEAFF. The chain combines TRBV5-1 with TRBJ1-1; no clear D gene. The germline CDR1 and CDR2 sequences are SGHRS and YFSETQ. Between the trimmed V and J ends, which lost 2 bases and 0 bases, there was a span of 8 bases. This CDR3 is built from 14 residues. Full variable domain (rest looked up from reference TRBV5-1 and TRBJ1-1): KAGVTQTPRYLIKTRGQQVTLSCSPISGHRSVSWYQQTPGQGLQFLFEYFSETQRNKGNFPGRFSGRQFSNSRSEMNVSTLELGDSALYLCASSLQMMNTEAFFGQGTRLTVV.

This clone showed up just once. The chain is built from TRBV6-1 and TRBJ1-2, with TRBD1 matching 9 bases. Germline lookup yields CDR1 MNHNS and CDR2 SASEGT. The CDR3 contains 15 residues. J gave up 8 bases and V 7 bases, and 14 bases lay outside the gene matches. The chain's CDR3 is CASTGRWDREVGYTF. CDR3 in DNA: TGTGCCAGCACTGGGCGGTGGGACAGGGAGGTCGGCTACACCTTC.

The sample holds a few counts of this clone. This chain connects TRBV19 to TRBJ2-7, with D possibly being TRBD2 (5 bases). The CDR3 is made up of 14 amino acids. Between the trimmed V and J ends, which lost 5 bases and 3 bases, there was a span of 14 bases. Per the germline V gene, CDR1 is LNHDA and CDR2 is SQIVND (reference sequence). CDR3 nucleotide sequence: TGTGCCAGTAGTGAGATGAGCGGCCGCTACGAGCAGTACTTC. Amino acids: CASSEMSGRYEQYF.

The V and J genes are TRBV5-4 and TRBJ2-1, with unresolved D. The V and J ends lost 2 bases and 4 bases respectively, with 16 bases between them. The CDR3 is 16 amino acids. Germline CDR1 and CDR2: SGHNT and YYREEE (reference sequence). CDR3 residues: CASSLSFSGLYNEQFF. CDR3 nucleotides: TGTGCCAGCAGCTTAAGTTTTTCGGGTCTTTACAATGAGCAGTTCTTC.